This T cell receptor (beta chain) appears in the sequencing data of a study of regulatory T cells in long-lasting Graves disease. Indicated time point: persistent/refractory GD, antithyroid drugs over 5 years with positive TRAb. Extracted PBMC RNA gave rise to the TCR library. Germline CDR1 reads SEHNR; CDR2 reads FQNEAQ (reference sequence). V lost 5 bases, J lost 4 bases, and 9 bases stayed unmatched. This CDR3 is built from 15 residues. Construction of TCR beta libraries relied on iRepertoire HTBI primers and on Arm-PCR targeting CDR3 regions. Each CDR3 protein gets one entry after TCRdb re-called the multiplex PCR reads with MiXCR. The sample yields 500,000 to 700,000 distinct CDR3 sequences, 25% to 35% seen once. This clonotype was detected once.

This sequence originates from a female donor with Graves disease. The chain has TRBV7-9 and TRBJ1-1; 8 bases are a match to TRBD1. The sample was peripheral blood mononuclear cells (PBMCs), taken when the disease was refractory, from a patient treated with antithyroid drugs. The CDR3 DNA follows: TGTGCCAGCAGCGCGAAAGGACAGGGAGGCACTGAAGCTTTCTTT. Translating gives CASSAKGQGGTEAFF.